This T cell receptor beta chain was sequenced in a study of blood T cell repertoires in COVID-19. For the study at large: Acute and convalescent COVID-19 specimens originated in the United States, Italy and Spain.

Methods used by the authors: Counts of nucleated cells, estimated from reference gene primer amplification, were obtained. The table came from immunoSEQ multiplex PCR; TCRdb's copy has only in-frame clones and leaves some out. The DNA was the basis for D and trimming; V, J and clone size are from that table. The data show 110,000 or so clones, over 70% seen once. The CDR3 consists of 13 residues. V lost 5 bases to trimming and J lost 4 bases, with 9 bases between them. Germline V lookup: CDR1 SGHVS, CDR2 FQNEAQ. This receptor was obtained from a man aged 45-60 years with acute or convalescent COVID-19. The chain combines TRBV7-8 with TRBJ2-1, with D possibly being TRBD1 (6 bases). What was sequenced was peripheral blood. The CDR3 protein is CASSGGKYNEQFF. The CDR3 nucleotides read TGTGCCAGCAGCGGGGGCAAATACAATGAGCAGTTCTTC.